This T cell receptor beta chain was captured by sequencing in a study of post-analysis software for immune sequencing data. Study-wide background: Included among the disease courses, which were recorded for the cohort, were relapsing-remitting, secondary progressive and progressive-relapsing multiple sclerosis. Study conclusions and caveats: Among roughly five TRBV segments more frequent in patients than controls were TRBV5-6, TRBV5-1 and TRBV20-1. Controls' normalized Chao1 diversity significantly exceeded that of multiple sclerosis patients. Analysis by F measure revealed that same-batch samples clustered strongly together.

The germline V gene has CDR1 SGHVS and CDR2 FQNEAQ. CDR3 length equals 15 residues. In its sample, this clonotype was seen a few times. Its target is unknown. Unique-molecular-identifier-tagged TCR beta cDNA libraries were used. T cells numbering roughly 1 to 10 million yielded roughly 500,000 cDNA molecules. TCRdb re-called the PCR reads with MiXCR, one entry per CDR3 protein. The repertoire holds fewer than 850,000 distinct CDR3 sequences, with about half as singletons. V usage is TRBV7-8 and J usage is TRBJ2-7; tentatively, D is TRBD1 (5 bases). The J call may be faulty, since TRBJ2-5 better matches the DNA end. The TCR originated in a girl between 5 and 17 years old with multiple sclerosis. The material sequenced was blood. This CDR3 is CASSRTAGWGETQYF. The DNA for the CDR3 is TGTGCCAGCAGCCGAACAGCAGGGTGGGGAGAGACCCAGTACTTC.